This T cell receptor (beta chain) was observed in a study of shared T cell receptors in the human thymus (dated by TCRdb to the early 2020s). In terms of the full investigation: The study examined how self-reactive, shared T-cell receptor alpha chains are generated in the human thymus.

Library preparation used the immunoSEQ multiplex PCR assay. TCRdb re-hosts the immuneACCESS table, in-frame sequences only. Its copies lack some clones; in the studies checked, an unresolved V gene accounts for under half of them, and the cause for the rest is not known. The sample has some 700,000 clones on record, 70% to 90% of them singletons. Around 0.01% of the sample belongs to the ten largest clones. As concerns this clone: Its cognate antigen has yet to be identified. Within one base of it there is no much larger clone, and no base qualities were kept.

Per the germline V gene, SNHLY is the CDR1 and FYNNEI is the CDR2. Trimming removed 2 bases from V and 0 bases from J; the gene matches leave 5 bases unexplained. The CDR3 sequence holds 16 residues, the cysteine and phenylalanine included. The kept DNA is CDR3 alone, 48 bases in frame from the first base. Another study also made use of these data, one on human thymus T cells. Per the second study: Immunologically healthy infants undergoing open corrective cardiac surgery for congenital heart defects in Finland were used as donors. Thymus tissue was collected as surgical resects that were removed during corrective cardiac surgery. Usage of V and J gene segments appeared to be biased in both the thymic and the peripheral blood repertoires. Highly overlapping thymic TCR repertoires among unrelated individuals were reported in the related research. TCR alpha and beta repertoires from fewer than ten infant thymus samples and a few related peripheral blood samples were characterized in the study. Donor ages ranged from about 6 to 250 days, and the cohort comprised six male and two female infants. Thymocytes were freed from the tissue by mechanical means and kept at -70 degrees C as pellets of 10-30 million cells. Genomic DNA was extracted from frozen cell pellets with a QIAsymphony instrument. The immunoSEQ multiplex PCR assay was used to amplify the TCRB and TCRAD loci from a standardized amount of quality-controlled genomic DNA. The amplicons spanned the V(D)J region and were long enough to cover the CDR3 and allow V and J genes to be identified. The amplicons were sequenced on an Illumina platform via the commercial immunoSEQ service. Corrections for primer bias and sequencing errors followed previously described methods, while TCRAD and TCRB definitions were based on the IMGT database. immunoSEQ Analyzer 3.0 and VDJTools were used for repertoire analysis, which covered basic statistics, V/J segment usage, diversity estimates, rarefaction and pairwise overlap. Diversity was estimated using the Chao1, ChaoE, Efron-Thisted, Shannon and inverse Simpson indices, and was also estimated on datasets down-sampled to the size of the smallest sample. For repertoire overlap, CDR3 nucleotide sequence, V gene and J gene had to match strictly, and clustering was done by Jaccard-based multidimensional scaling. On average, thymus samples gave 750,000 to 1,000,000 unique TCRB clonotypes, whereas blood samples gave roughly 80,000.

Sample: thymocytes. The TCR sequence derives from a girl in the first two years of life with a congenital heart defect. Donor details come from another sample of the same person, matched by shared clones. Recombination linked TRBV2 to TRBJ2-5; 8 central nucleotides agree with TRBD2. Read as DNA, the sequence is TGTGCCAGCAGTGAAAGAGGCGGGGGGAACCAAGAGACCCAGTACTTC. Its protein reads: CASSERGGGNQETQYF.